Listed below are T cell receptor beta chains from one sample, sequenced in a study of blood T cell repertoires in COVID-19. Using immunoSEQ multiplex PCR, the repertoire was profiled, and TCRdb retains in-frame clones only, with some absent. The repertoire holds fewer than 350,000 clones, with around 86% as singletons. Sequenced input: PBMCs or T cells enriched from blood (not recorded which). The receptors derive from a man aged 55 to 70 who had recovered from COVID-19. Each CDR3 is given with its conserved first and last residue. The order of the fields is V gene, CDR3 protein.

>TRBV6-5
CASSPGTGGYTF
>TRBV28
CASKSSGSFPDTQYF
>TRBV7-3
CASSPVPGYNEQFF
>TRBV5-8
CASSYGQGGETQYF
>TRBV7-3
CASSPRGITDTQYF
>TRBV5-1
CASSPGLAGSQETQYF
>TRBV28
CASNPLSGSYEQFF
>TRBV2
CASSETGISNQPQHF
>TRBV18
CASSDRESGQPQHF
>TRBV19
CASSRRDSRLAGNTIYF
>TRBV7-9
CASSLGGPQDTQYF
>TRBV5-1
CASSLDPGYEQYF